This T cell receptor beta chain was retrieved from a study of cytomegalovirus exposure and HLA in healthy donors. Study observations and caveats: In a later analysis, about 17,000 TCR beta sequences were associated with HLA alleles at 0.05 false discovery rate.

PCR primers comprised 60 Vbeta and 13 Jbeta primers. Only in-frame clones appear in the TCRdb table, and some are missing; sequencing was by immunoSEQ multiplex PCR. The table lists about 110,000 clones, roughly 12% of them singletons. This clone turned up a few times. Its antigen is as yet unknown. V was pared by 2 bases and J by 5 bases, with 11 bases of the junction left unmatched. The CDR3 is 17 residues long. CDR1 is MNHEY and CDR2 is SMNVEV in the germline V gene (reference sequence). The chain is built from TRBV27 and TRBJ2-2; 7 bases map to TRBD1. Sequenced: PBMCs. This TCR derives from a man aged 40-55 years in good health and CMV-seropositive. CDR3 residues: CASSLLGQTPRTGELFF. The DNA of the CDR3 is TGTGCCAGCAGTTTACTGGGACAGACCCCCCGGACCGGGGAGCTGTTTTTT.